These 28 T cell receptor beta chains were sequenced from one sample in a study of beta chain features in type 1 diabetes. The isolated RNA, all of it, was reverse transcribed, so expressed TCRB transcripts were what got sequenced. The table came from immunoSEQ multiplex PCR; TCRdb's copy has only in-frame clones and leaves some out. The profile shows 130,000 to 150,000 clones, 10% to 15% of them singletons. Study-level findings and limits: Patients with Type 1 diabetes showed moderately but significantly shorter TCRB CDR3s in all four CD4+ subsets.

For these receptors, no antigen is known. Sequenced input: central memory CD4+ T cells from blood. These receptors were taken from a man aged 18 to 30 with type 1 diabetes.

V and J are TRBV14 and TRBJ2-3; D ambiguous. The CDR3 sequence is 17 residues long. Per germline, CDR1 SGHDN and CDR2 FVKESK. Trimming took off 4 bases at V and 1 base at J, with 18 bases between the two ends. CDR3 residues: CASSRASMSRRTDTQYF. In DNA form, the CDR3 reads TGTGCCAGCAGCCGGGCGAGTATGAGTCGTCGCACAGATACGCAGTATTTT.

The rearrangement uses TRBV7-6 and TRBJ2-7; no clear D gene. The CDR3 is 15 residues long. Germline V CDR1 and CDR2: SGHVS, FNYEAQ. V shed 0 bases and J shed 0 bases, with 9 bases lying between them. CDR3 in amino acids: CASSLAPGNSYEQYF. For the CDR3, the DNA is TGTGCCAGCAGCTTAGCCCCGGGCAACTCCTACGAGCAGTACTTC.

This clone came up a few times. V usage is TRBV15 and J usage is TRBJ2-5, with TRBD2 identical over 8 bases. Unmatched junction bases numbered 1, after V lost 0 bases and J lost 4 bases. CDR3 length equals 14 residues. Germline V gene sequence: CDR1 LNHNV, CDR2 YYDKDF (reference sequence). The CDR3 DNA reads as TGTGCCACCAGCAGAGAGGCGGGGGGAGAGACCCAGTACTTC. Translated: CATSREAGGETQYF.

In DNA form, the CDR3 reads TGCAGCGGCGGGGGGACAGCGAACACTGAAGCTTTCTTT. The encoded protein is CSGGGTANTEAFF. The rearrangement joins TRBV29-1 to TRBJ1-1; 7 bases fit TRBD1. This CDR3 is 13 amino acids long. Germline V gene lookup returns CDR1 SQVTM and CDR2 ANQGSEA. V shed 7 bases, J shed 1 base, and the junction held 6 bases outside the gene matches. The entire variable domain, with the rest obtained from reference TRBV29-1 and TRBJ1-1, is as follows: SAVISQKPSRDICQRGTSLTIQCQVDSQVTMMFWYRQQPGQSLTLIATANQGSEATYESGFVIDKFPISRPNLTFSTLTVSNMSPEDSSIYLCSGGGTANTEAFFGQGTRLTVV.

A note on this clone: At the DNA level, this CDR3 is encoded by other sequences in the same sample as well. The rearrangement uses TRBV20-1 and TRBJ2-3; D is uncertain. The CDR3 runs 11 residues. CDR1 is DFQATT, CDR2 SNEGSKA, per germline (reference sequence). The V end was cut by 6 bases, the J end by 1 base, with 5 bases between. The DNA for the CDR3 is TGCAGTGCCTCCCGCACAGATACGCAGTATTTT. Encoded protein: CSASRTDTQYF.

The rearrangement joins TRBV6-5 to TRBJ1-1, with no clear D. Trimming stripped 2 bases from V and 4 bases from J, with 14 bases between. CDR3 length: 15 amino acids. The germline V gene encodes CDR1 MNHEY and CDR2 SVGAGI. CDR3 region: CASSYGGISSTEAFF. The CDR3 region has the DNA TGTGCCAGCAGTTACGGAGGAATTTCGAGCACTGAAGCTTTCTTT.

V gene TRBV19 combines with J gene TRBJ2-1; 7 positions match TRBD1. The germline V gene encodes CDR1 LNHDA and CDR2 SQIVND (reference sequence). Trimming at V came to 5 bases and at J to 6 bases, leaving 10 bases not matched to a gene. This CDR3 spans 15 amino acids. In DNA form, the CDR3 reads TGTGCCAGTAGTCCTCGGACAGGCCTAGTCAATGAGCAGTTCTTC. Its protein is CASSPRTGLVNEQFF.

This clone came up a few times. The rearrangement uses TRBV14 and TRBJ1-1; D call uncertain. The CDR3 runs to 13 residues. Germline V gene sequence: CDR1 SGHDN, CDR2 FVKESK. The V and J ends lost 5 bases and 3 bases respectively, with 10 bases between them. Written as DNA, the CDR3 is TGTGCCAGCAGCTTTACTTTGGACACTGAAGCTTTCTTT. Protein product: CASSFTLDTEAFF.

This clone has just a few counts. The chain couples TRBV7-8 to TRBJ2-7, with TRBD2 matching 7 bases. With V trimmed by 1 base and J by 6 bases, 9 bases remained unmatched. The CDR3 runs 15 residues. Germline-derived CDR1 and CDR2 are SGHVS and FQNEAQ. CDR3 DNA sequence: TGTGCCAGCAGCTTAGAGGGGACTACTGGTACCGAGCAGTACTTC. The encoded protein is CASSLEGTTGTEQYF.

By share of the sample, this clone is medium-sized. The chain combines TRBV7-9 with TRBJ2-4; D perhaps matches TRBD1 (6 bases). With 4 bases removed from V and 6 bases from J, the gap between germline ends came to 13 bases. The CDR3 extends over 14 amino acids. Germline V CDR1 and CDR2: SEHNR, FQNEAQ (reference sequence). CDR3 bases: TGTGCCAGCAGCTCCGACAGGACAAGAAACATTCAGTACTTC. It yields the protein CASSSDRTRNIQYF. The full variable domain, completed using reference TRBV7-9 and TRBJ2-4, is DTGVSQNPRHKITKRGQNVTFRCDPISEHNRLYWYRQTLGQGPEFLTYFQNEAQLEKSRLLSDRFSAERPKGSFSTLEIQRTEQGDSAMYLCASSSDRTRNIQYFGAGTRLSVL.

This chain connects TRBV15 to TRBJ2-1, with D perhaps matching TRBD1 or TRBD2 (6 bases each). CDR1 and CDR2 (germline): LNHNV, YYDKDF (reference sequence). This CDR3 contains 15 residues. The germline V and J ends were trimmed by 0 bases and 2 bases, with 8 bases remaining between them. CDR3: CATSRDGGPYNEQFF. The CDR3, as DNA: TGTGCCACCAGCAGAGACGGGGGCCCCTACAATGAGCAGTTCTTC.

This clone was counted between two and nine times. The V call is TRBV7-8, the J call TRBJ2-1, with D uncertain. The CDR3 runs to 16 residues. V shed 5 bases and J shed 0 bases, with 14 bases lying between them. CDR1 and CDR2 from the germline V gene are SGHVS and FQNEAQ. In DNA form, the CDR3 reads TGTGCCAGCAGCCCGGCGACGGCGAGCTCCTACAATGAGCAGTTCTTC. It specifies CASSPATASSYNEQFF. Variable domain in full (rest from reference TRBV7-8 and TRBJ2-1): GAGVSQSPRYKVAKRGQDVALRCDPISGHVSLFWYQQALGQGPEFLTYFQNEAQLDKSGLPSDRFFAERPEGSVSTLKIQRTQQEDSAVYLCASSPATASSYNEQFFGPGTRLTVL.

The J gene is TRBJ2-5, the V gene TRBV7-9, with 7 bases identical to TRBD2. Trimming at V came to 5 bases and at J to 2 bases, leaving 11 bases not matched to a gene. There are 16 residues in the CDR3. Germline CDR1 is SEHNR and CDR2 is FQNEAQ (reference sequence). CDR3 DNA sequence: TGTGCCAGCAGCCCCCGGGGTAGCGGGCTTCAAGAGACCCAGTACTTC. Translation gives CASSPRGSGLQETQYF.

This clone was detected a few times. The genes are TRBV30 and TRBJ2-1; D is ambiguous. The V gene lost 0 bases and the J gene lost 7 bases, with 1 base spanning the gap. The CDR3 has 10 amino acids. CDR1 is GTSNPN, CDR2 SVGIG, per germline (reference sequence). The CDR3: CAWSVNEQFF. DNA of the CDR3: TGTGCCTGGAGTGTGAATGAGCAGTTCTTC. The full variable domain, rest sourced from reference TRBV30 and TRBJ2-1, is SQTIHQWPATLVQPVGSPLSLECTVEGTSNPNLYWYRQAAGRGLQLLFYSVGIGQISSEVPQNLSASRPQDRQFILSSKKLLLSDSGFYLCAWSVNEQFFGPGTRLTVL.

This clone was picked up many times. The V gene is TRBV27, the J gene TRBJ2-7, with a possible D match to TRBD1 (5 bases). Germline V gene sequence: CDR1 MNHEY, CDR2 SMNVEV (reference sequence). There are 14 residues in the CDR3. Between the trimmed V and J ends, which lost 4 bases and 5 bases, there was a span of 15 bases. CDR3 sequence reads: CASSSWQGKNEQYF. The CDR3, as DNA: TGTGCCAGCAGTTCGTGGCAGGGAAAGAACGAGCAGTACTTC.

The CDR3 nucleotides are TGTGCCACCAGCAGAGATCGGGCAGGGAGGCAAGAGACCCAGTACTTC. It translates to CATSRDRAGRQETQYF. The genes are TRBV15 and TRBJ2-5, with D tentatively TRBD2 (6 bases). The CDR3 covers 16 residues. Between the trimmed V and J ends, which lost 0 bases and 2 bases, there was a span of 13 bases. Germline V gene lookup returns CDR1 LNHNV and CDR2 YYDKDF (reference sequence).

This clone has a handful of counts. The V and J genes are TRBV5-1 and TRBJ2-5; the match to TRBD2 covers 8 bases. This CDR3 comprises 13 residues. J was trimmed by 7 bases and V by 4 bases; bases with no gene match: 6. Germline CDR1 is SGHRS and CDR2 is YFSETQ. The CDR3 reads CASSVELAGTQYF. The CDR3 nucleotides read TGCGCCAGCAGCGTGGAGCTAGCGGGGACCCAGTACTTC.

The chain couples TRBV7-9 to TRBJ1-2; 7 bases align to TRBD1. This CDR3 is built from 14 residues. From germline, CDR1 is SEHNR and CDR2 FQNEAQ (reference sequence). Trimming removed 5 bases from V and 5 bases from J; junction bases left unmatched: 8. CDR3: CASSQGGGEYGYTF. CDR3 bases: TGTGCCAGCAGCCAAGGGGGCGGGGAGTATGGCTACACCTTC.

This chain connects TRBV5-1 to TRBJ2-3; TRBD2 agrees at 8 bases. Per the germline V gene, CDR1 is SGHRS and CDR2 is YFSETQ. The CDR3 has 15 amino acids. The V gene end was trimmed by 4 bases and the J gene end by 4 bases; junction bases not matched to a gene: 8. The CDR3 region has the DNA TGCGCCAGCAGCGATAGGACTAGCAGCGCAGATACGCAGTATTTT. It codes for CASSDRTSSADTQYF.

This clone was detected only a few times. This rearrangement joins TRBV28 to TRBJ1-3; 8 nucleotides match TRBD1. Unmatched junction bases numbered 8, after V lost 6 bases and J lost 4 bases. In germline, CDR1 is MDHEN, CDR2 SYDVKM. This CDR3 has 15 amino acids. CDR3 nucleotide sequence: TGTGCCAGCAGCCCAGGGGGCGGGATGGGAAACACCATATATTTT. This gives the protein CASSPGGGMGNTIYF.

V gene TRBV5-1 combines with J gene TRBJ2-7; D ambiguous. V lost 3 bases and J lost 7, with 11 bases in between. This CDR3 contains 12 residues. Germline CDR1 and CDR2: SGHRS and YFSETQ. The CDR3 nucleotides read TGCGCCAGCAGCTCCTCACTCGGGGAGCAGTACTTC. Translation: CASSSSLGEQYF.

This clone was detected ten times or more. The chain couples TRBV29-1 to TRBJ2-1, with 10 bases aligning to TRBD2. V trimming: 5 bases; J trimming: 6 bases; junction bases outside the gene matches: 4. The CDR3 covers 13 residues. The germline V gene encodes CDR1 SQVTM and CDR2 ANQGSEA. The CDR3 loop reads CSVSGGAVNEQFF. DNA of the CDR3: TGCAGCGTTAGCGGGGGGGCCGTCAATGAGCAGTTCTTC.

The V call is TRBV7-9, the J call TRBJ2-1; TRBD1 matches 7 bases. The CDR3 contains 17 residues. J lost 0 bases, V lost 4 bases, and 9 bases had no gene match. Germline CDR1 and CDR2: SEHNR and FQNEAQ (reference sequence). The CDR3 is CASSSDREYSSYNEQFF. The CDR3 DNA reads TGTGCCAGCAGCTCCGACAGGGAGTATAGCTCCTACAATGAGCAGTTCTTC.

This clone was detected only a few times. The rearrangement joins TRBV2 to TRBJ2-7; 9 bases align to TRBD1. This CDR3 spans 15 amino acids. V gave up 5 bases and J gave up 0 bases; unmatched junction bases: 5. The germline V gene has CDR1 SNHLY and CDR2 FYNNEI. The CDR3, as DNA: TGTGCCAGCAGTCAACAGGGGGCTGGCTCCTACGAGCAGTACTTC. This encodes CASSQQGAGSYEQYF.

V gene TRBV7-2 combines with J gene TRBJ2-5; 7 nucleotides agree with TRBD2. Trimming removed 2 bases from V and 3 bases from J; junction bases left unmatched: 3. The germline V gene encodes CDR1 SGHTA and CDR2 FQGNSA. The CDR3 has 14 residues. The CDR3 DNA reads TGTGCCAGCAGCTTAATGAGCGGGGAAGAGACCCAGTACTTC. This translates into CASSLMSGEETQYF.

This chain connects TRBV11-3 to TRBJ2-3; D unclear. The CDR3 runs to 15 residues. Germline V gene lookup returns CDR1 SGHNT and CDR2 YENEEA. The V end was cut by 5 bases, the J end by 2 bases, with 14 bases between. The CDR3 nucleotides are TGTGCCAGCAGCCTCCTGACCCAAGTCACAGATACGCAGTATTTT. Translation: CASSLLTQVTDTQYF.

This clone was recorded a few times. The CDR3: CASSQGWNTGELFF. CDR3 sequence (DNA): TGTGCCAGCAGCCAGGGTTGGAACACCGGGGAGCTGTTTTTT. The chain links TRBV11-2 to TRBJ2-2, with a possible D match to TRBD1 (5 bases). The CDR3 sequence is 14 residues long. Germline loops: CDR1 SGHAT, CDR2 FQNNGV. The germline V and J ends were trimmed by 5 bases and 1 base, with 8 bases remaining between them.

Ten or more counts support this clone. The chain combines TRBV30 with TRBJ2-3, with 7 bases lining up with TRBD2. V dropped 3 bases and J dropped 1; count of bases not matched to a gene: 4. Germline-derived CDR1 and CDR2 are GTSNPN and SVGIG (reference sequence). CDR3 size: 14 residues. CDR3 protein: CAWSTSGGTDTQYF. In DNA form, the CDR3 reads TGTGCCTGGAGCACGAGCGGGGGCACAGATACGCAGTATTTT.